This T cell receptor (beta chain) was identified during a study of blood T cell repertoires in COVID-19. The overall study: T cells, B-cell-depleted T cells, or PBMCs provided the cDNA or gDNA that served as material.

With V trimmed by 1 base and J by 7 bases, 6 bases remained unmatched. This CDR3 has 16 amino acids. CDR1 is KGHSH and CDR2 is LQKENI in the germline V gene. Original analysis: Amplifying reference gene primers gave estimates of nucleated cell counts. Profiling relied on immunoSEQ multiplex PCR, and the TCRdb table lists in-frame clones only, not all of them. For V, J and clone size, that table is used; D and trimming come from the DNA. The sample shows about 270,000 clones, approximately 90% of them seen only once. Living in about two dozen US areas, the participants were between about 18 and 95 years of age. Assignments of participants to cohorts depended upon their own reported clinical history.

What was sequenced was PBMCs or T cells enriched from blood (not recorded which). J is TRBJ2-1 and V is TRBV18; 11 bases agree with TRBD2. The TCR originated in a woman aged 35 to 49 with acute COVID-19. The CDR3, as DNA: TGTGCCAGCTCACCACTAGCGGGAGGGCCAGGGAATGAGCAGTTCTTC. Translated, it gives CASSPLAGGPGNEQFF.